The clone carrying this T cell receptor beta chain occurred once. What it binds is not known. CD8 cells classed as naive were CD45RO-negative and positively selected for CCR7, excluding terminally differentiated effector memory CD45RA+ cells. Germline V gene lookup returns CDR1 MGHRA and CDR2 YSYEKL. The ends were cut back, 0 bases at V and 6 bases at J, with 9 bases in the middle. This CDR3 has 14 residues. Measured with immunoSEQ multiplex PCR; TCRdb has only the in-frame clones, and not every one. The sample has about 2 million clones; about 95% are singletons. The data were obtained in a study of shared clonotypes between healthy human individuals. General study points: Larger estimated richness was generally seen in naive subsets than in memory subsets.

Sample: naive CD8+ T cells sorted from blood. The clonotype originates from a man between 18 and 29 years old in good health. V gene TRBV4-1 combines with J gene TRBJ2-1; D gene unclear. The CDR3 reads CASSQESYTNEQFF. CDR3 bases: TGCGCCAGCAGCCAAGAAAGTTACACCAATGAGCAGTTCTTC.